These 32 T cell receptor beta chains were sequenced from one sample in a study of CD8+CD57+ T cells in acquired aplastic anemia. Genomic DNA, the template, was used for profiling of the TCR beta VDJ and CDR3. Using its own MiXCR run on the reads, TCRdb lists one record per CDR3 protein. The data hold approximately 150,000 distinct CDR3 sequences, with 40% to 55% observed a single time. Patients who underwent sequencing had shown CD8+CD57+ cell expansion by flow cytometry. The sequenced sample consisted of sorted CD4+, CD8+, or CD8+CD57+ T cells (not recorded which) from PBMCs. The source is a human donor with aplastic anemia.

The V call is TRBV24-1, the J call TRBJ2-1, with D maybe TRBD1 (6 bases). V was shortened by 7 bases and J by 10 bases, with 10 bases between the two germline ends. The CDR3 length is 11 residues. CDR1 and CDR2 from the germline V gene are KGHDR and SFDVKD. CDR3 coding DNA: TGTGCCACCAGCATCACAGGGGAGCAGTTCTTC. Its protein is CATSITGEQFF.

DNA of the CDR3: TGTGCCACCAGTGACAGGAGGGGGACTGAAGCTTTCTTT. It encodes CATSDRRGTEAFF. The V gene is TRBV24-1, the J gene TRBJ1-1; tentative D call: TRBD1 (6 bases). The CDR3 contains 13 residues. Trimming took off 4 bases at V and 5 bases at J, with 10 bases between the two ends. The germline V gene encodes CDR1 KGHDR and CDR2 SFDVKD.

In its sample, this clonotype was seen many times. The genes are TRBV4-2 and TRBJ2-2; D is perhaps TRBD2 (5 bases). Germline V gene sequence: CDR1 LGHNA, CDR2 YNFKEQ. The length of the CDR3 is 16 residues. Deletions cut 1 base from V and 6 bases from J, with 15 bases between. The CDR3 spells CASSQAGNASPGELFF. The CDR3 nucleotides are TGTGCCAGCAGCCAAGCCGGGAACGCTAGCCCCGGGGAGCTGTTTTTT.

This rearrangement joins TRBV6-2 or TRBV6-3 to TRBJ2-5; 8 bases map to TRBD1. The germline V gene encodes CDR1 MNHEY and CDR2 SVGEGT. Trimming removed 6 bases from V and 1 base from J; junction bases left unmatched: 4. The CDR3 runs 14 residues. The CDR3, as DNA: TGTGCCAGCAGCCATGGACAGGGCCAAGAGACCCAGTACTTC. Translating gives CASSHGQGQETQYF.

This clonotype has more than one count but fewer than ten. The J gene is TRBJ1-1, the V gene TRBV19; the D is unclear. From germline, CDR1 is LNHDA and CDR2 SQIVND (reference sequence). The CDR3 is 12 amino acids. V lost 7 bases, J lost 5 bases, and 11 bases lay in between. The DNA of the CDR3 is TGTGCCAGTAATGGACTGGAGACTGAAGCTTTCTTT. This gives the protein CASNGLETEAFF. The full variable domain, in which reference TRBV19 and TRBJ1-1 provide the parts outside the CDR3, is DGGITQSPKYLFRKEGQNVTLSCEQNLNHDAMYWYRQDPGQGLRLIYYSQIVNDFQKGDIAEGYSVSREKKESFPLTVTSAQKNPTAFYLCASNGLETEAFFGQGTRLTVV.

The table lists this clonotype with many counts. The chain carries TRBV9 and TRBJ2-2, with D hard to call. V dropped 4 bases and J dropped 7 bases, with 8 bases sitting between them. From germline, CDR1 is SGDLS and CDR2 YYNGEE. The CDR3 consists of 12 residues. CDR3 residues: CASSPRGGELFF. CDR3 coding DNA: TGTGCCAGCAGCCCCCGAGGCGGGGAGCTGTTTTTT.

The CDR3 DNA sequence: TGTGCCAGCAGTGAAGGGGACGGGAAAGTCTACGAGCAGTACGTC. Residues: CASSEGDGKVYEQYV. J is TRBJ2-7 and V is TRBV10-3; tentatively, D is TRBD1 or TRBD2 (5 bases each). CDR1 and CDR2 from the germline V gene are ENHRY and SYGVKD. CDR3 length: 15 amino acids.

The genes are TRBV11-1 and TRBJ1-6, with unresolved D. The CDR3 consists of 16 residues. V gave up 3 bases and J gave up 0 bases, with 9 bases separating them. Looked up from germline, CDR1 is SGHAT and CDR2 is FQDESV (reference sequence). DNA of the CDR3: TGTGCCAGCAGCTTGCAGCTGTGCTCCTATAATTCACCCCTCCACTTT. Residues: CASSLQLCSYNSPLHF.

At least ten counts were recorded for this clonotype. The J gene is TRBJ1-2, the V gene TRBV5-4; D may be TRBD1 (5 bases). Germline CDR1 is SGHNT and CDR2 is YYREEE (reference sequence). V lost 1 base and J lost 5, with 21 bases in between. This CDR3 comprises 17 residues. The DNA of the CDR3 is TGTGCCAGCAGCTTGCCTGAGGGTGTAGGGACCGCGTATGGCTACACCTTC. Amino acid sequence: CASSLPEGVGTAYGYTF.

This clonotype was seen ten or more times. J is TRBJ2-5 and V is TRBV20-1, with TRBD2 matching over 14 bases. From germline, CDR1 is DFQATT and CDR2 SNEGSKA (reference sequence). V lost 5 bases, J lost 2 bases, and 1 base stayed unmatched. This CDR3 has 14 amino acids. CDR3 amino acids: CSARTSGRQETQYF. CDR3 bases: TGCAGTGCTCGGACTAGCGGGAGGCAAGAGACCCAGTACTTC.

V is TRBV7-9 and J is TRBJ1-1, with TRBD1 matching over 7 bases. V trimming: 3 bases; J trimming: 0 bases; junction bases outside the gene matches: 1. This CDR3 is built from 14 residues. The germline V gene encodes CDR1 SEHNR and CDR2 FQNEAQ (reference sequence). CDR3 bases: TGTGCCAGCAGCTTCGACAGGGTGAACACTGAAGCTTTCTTT. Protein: CASSFDRVNTEAFF.

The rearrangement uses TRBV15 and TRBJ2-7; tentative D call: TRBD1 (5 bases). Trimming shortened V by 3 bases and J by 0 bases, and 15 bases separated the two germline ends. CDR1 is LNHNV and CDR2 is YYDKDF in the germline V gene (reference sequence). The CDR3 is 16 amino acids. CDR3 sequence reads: CATSRRMGQNSYEQYF. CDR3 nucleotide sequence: TGTGCCACCAGCAGGCGTATGGGGCAGAACTCCTACGAGCAGTACTTC.

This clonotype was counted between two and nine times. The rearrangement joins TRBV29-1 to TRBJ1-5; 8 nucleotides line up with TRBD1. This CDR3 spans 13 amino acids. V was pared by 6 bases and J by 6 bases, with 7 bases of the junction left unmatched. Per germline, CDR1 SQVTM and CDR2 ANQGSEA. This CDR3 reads CSVRTGRGQPQHF. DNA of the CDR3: TGCAGCGTCAGGACAGGGAGGGGTCAGCCCCAGCATTTT.

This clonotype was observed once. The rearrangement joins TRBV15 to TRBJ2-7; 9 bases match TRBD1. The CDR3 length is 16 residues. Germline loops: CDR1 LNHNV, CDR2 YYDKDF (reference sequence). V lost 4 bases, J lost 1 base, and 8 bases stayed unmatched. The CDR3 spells CATSTGTGTGSYEQYV. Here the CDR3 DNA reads TGTGCCACCAGCACAGGGACCGGGACAGGGTCCTACGAGCAGTACGTC.

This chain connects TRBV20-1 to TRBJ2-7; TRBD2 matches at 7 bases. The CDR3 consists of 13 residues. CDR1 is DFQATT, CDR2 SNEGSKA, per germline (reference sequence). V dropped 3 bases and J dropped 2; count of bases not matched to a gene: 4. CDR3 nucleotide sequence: TGCAGTGCTAGGTGGGGGGGGGCCTACGAGCAGTACTTC. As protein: CSARWGGAYEQYF.

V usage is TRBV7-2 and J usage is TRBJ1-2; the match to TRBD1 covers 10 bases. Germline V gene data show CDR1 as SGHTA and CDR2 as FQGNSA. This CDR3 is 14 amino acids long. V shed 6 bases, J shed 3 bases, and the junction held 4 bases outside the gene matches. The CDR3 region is CASRGQGRDYGYTF. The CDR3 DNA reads TGTGCCAGCAGGGGACAGGGGCGGGACTATGGCTACACCTTC.

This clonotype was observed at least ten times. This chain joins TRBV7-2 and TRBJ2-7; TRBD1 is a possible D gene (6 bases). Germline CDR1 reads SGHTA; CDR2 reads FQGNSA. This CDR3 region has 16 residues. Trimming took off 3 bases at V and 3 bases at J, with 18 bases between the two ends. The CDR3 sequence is CASSLRGRDPIYEQYF. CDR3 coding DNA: TGTGCCAGCAGCTTGAGGGGGAGAGATCCAATCTACGAGCAGTACTTC.

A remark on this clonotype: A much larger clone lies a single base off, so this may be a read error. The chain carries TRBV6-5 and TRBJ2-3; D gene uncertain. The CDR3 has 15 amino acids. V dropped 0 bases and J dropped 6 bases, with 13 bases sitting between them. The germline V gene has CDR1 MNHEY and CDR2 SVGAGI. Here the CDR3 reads CASSYSSRVLDTQYF. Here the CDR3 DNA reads TGTGCCAGCAGTTACTCTAGCAGAGTACTCGATACGCAGTATTTT.

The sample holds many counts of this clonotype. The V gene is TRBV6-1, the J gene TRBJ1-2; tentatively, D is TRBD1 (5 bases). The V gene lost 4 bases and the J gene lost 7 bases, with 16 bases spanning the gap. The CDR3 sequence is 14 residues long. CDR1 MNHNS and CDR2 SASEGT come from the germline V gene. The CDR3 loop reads CASSVDGHTSGYTF. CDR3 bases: TGTGCCAGCAGTGTAGATGGACATACGAGTGGCTACACCTTC.

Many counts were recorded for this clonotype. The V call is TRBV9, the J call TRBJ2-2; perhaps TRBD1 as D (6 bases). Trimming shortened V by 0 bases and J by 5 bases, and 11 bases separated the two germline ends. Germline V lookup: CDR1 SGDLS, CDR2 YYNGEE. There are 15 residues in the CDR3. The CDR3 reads CASSVDPQGTGELFF. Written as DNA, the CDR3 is TGTGCCAGCAGCGTAGACCCACAGGGAACCGGGGAGCTGTTTTTT.

CDR3 nucleotide sequence: TGCAGTGCTAGAACCTTGGGGGGGAATTCACCCCTCCACTTT. Translation: CSARTLGGNSPLHF. This chain connects TRBV20-1 to TRBJ1-6; possibly TRBD1 for D (5 bases). Germline V gene data show CDR1 as DFQATT and CDR2 as SNEGSKA (reference sequence). This CDR3 has 14 residues. V lost 2 bases to trimming and J lost 7 bases, with 12 bases between them.

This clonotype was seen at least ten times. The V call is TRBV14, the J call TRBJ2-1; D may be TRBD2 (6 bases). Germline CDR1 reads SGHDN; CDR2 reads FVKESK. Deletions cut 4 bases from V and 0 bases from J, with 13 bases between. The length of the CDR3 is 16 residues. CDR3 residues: CASSRYLGGSYNEQFF. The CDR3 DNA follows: TGTGCCAGCAGCCGTTATTTGGGGGGCTCCTACAATGAGCAGTTCTTC.

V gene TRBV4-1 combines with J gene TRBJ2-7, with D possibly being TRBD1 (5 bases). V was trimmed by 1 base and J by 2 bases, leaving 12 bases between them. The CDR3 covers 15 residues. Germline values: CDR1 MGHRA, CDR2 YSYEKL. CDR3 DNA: TGCGCCAGCAGCCAAGCCTGGCAGGGAACCTACGAGCAGTACTTC. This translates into CASSQAWQGTYEQYF.

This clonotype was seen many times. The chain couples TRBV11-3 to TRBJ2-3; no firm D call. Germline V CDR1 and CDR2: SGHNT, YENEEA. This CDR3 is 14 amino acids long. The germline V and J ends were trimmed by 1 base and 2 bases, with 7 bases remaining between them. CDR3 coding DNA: TGTGCCAGCAGCTTAGCCAGGATCACAGATACGCAGTATTTT. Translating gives CASSLARITDTQYF.

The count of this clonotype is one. CDR3 DNA sequence: TGTGCCACCAGCAAGGGACTAGCGGGAGAGGAGCAGTTCTTC. It specifies CATSKGLAGEEQFF. This chain connects TRBV15 to TRBJ2-1, with 14 bases fitting TRBD2. CDR1 LNHNV and CDR2 YYDKDF come from the germline V gene (reference sequence). The CDR3 spans 14 residues. Trimming removed 4 bases from V and 10 bases from J; junction bases left unmatched: 3.

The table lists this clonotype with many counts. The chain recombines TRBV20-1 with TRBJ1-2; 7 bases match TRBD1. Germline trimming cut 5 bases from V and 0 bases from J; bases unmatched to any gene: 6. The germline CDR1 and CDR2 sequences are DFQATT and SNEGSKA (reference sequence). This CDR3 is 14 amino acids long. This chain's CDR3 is CSASPGGSNYGYTF. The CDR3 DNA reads TGCAGTGCTTCCCCAGGGGGTTCTAACTATGGCTACACCTTC.

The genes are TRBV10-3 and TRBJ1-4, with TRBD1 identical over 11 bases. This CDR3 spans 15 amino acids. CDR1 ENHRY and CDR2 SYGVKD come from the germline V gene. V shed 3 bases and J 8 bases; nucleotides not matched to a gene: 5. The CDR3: CAISDSGQGGEKLFF. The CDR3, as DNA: TGTGCCATCAGTGACTCGGGACAGGGGGGAGAAAAACTGTTTTTT.

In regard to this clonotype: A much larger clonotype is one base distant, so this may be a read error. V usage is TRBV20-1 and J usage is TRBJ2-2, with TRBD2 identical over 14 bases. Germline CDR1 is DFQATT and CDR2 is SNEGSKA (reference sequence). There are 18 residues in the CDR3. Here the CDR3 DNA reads TGCAGTGCTAGAACGGGACTAGCGGGGGCCAAGAACGCCGGGGAGCTGTTTTTT. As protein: CSARTGLAGAKNAGELFF.

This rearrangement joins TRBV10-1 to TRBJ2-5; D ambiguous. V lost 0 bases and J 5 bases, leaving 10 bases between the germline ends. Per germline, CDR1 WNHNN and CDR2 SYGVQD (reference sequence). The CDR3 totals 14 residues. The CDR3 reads CASSESNSKETQYF. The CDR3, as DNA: TGCGCCAGCAGTGAGTCGAACAGCAAGGAGACCCAGTACTTC.

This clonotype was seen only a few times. Here the CDR3 reads CASTLDRGHYGYTF. CDR3 nucleotides: TGTGCCAGCACCCTGGACAGGGGACACTATGGCTACACCTTC. This rearrangement joins TRBV2 to TRBJ1-2, with 9 nucleotides matching TRBD1. This CDR3 spans 14 amino acids. The V segment lost 7 bases and the J segment 3 bases; nucleotides outside the gene matches: 6. In germline, CDR1 is SNHLY, CDR2 FYNNEI.

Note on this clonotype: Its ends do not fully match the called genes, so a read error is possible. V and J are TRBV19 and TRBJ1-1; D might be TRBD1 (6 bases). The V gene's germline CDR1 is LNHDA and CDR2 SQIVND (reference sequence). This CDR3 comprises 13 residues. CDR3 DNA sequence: TGTGCCAGTAGTGGACAGTATAACACTGAAGCCTTCTTT. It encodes CASSGQYNTEAFF.

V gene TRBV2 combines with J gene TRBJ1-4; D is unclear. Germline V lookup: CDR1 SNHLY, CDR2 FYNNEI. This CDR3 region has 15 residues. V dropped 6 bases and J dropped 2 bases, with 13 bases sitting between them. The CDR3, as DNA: TGTGCCAGCAGCGCTAATGGGGAGACTAATGAAAAACTGTTTTTT. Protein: CASSANGETNEKLFF.